A single sample gave rise to the 13 T cell receptor beta chains below, sequenced in a study of T cell repertoires in cytomegalovirus infection. TCRdb re-analysed the reads in MiXCR, keeping a single row per CDR3 protein. The sample gives 550,000 to 850,000 distinct CDR3 sequences, roughly 30% of which show up once; over 15% is in the top ten. Their antigen targets remain unknown. The sample here was cultured PBMCs, taken from culture after CMV antigen stimulation. Receptor source: a human donor in good health (CMV status not recorded). Some clones in this sample may be carry-over from other donors' samples.

J is TRBJ2-5 and V is TRBV7-4; 8 bases are shared with TRBD2. The CDR3 extends over 15 amino acids. Looked up from germline, CDR1 is SGHVT and CDR2 is SQSDAQ. V lost 5 bases to trimming and J lost 4 bases; unmatched junction nucleotides: 9. This CDR3 is CASSPRTSRGETQYF. CDR3 coding DNA: TGTGCCAGCAGCCCCCGGACTAGCCGGGGAGAGACCCAGTACTTC.

This chain joins TRBV6-8 and TRBJ1-2; D gene uncertain. Germline-derived CDR1 and CDR2 are MNHGY and SAAAGT. The length of the CDR3 is 13 residues. V gave up 6 bases and J gave up 7 bases, with 15 bases separating them. This CDR3 is CASRNRAAVGYTF. The CDR3 DNA sequence: TGTGCCAGCAGGAACCGGGCTGCAGTTGGCTACACCTTC.

The chain has TRBV6-2 or TRBV6-3 and TRBJ2-1, with TRBD2 identical over 10 bases. V trimming: 6 bases; J trimming: 5 bases; junction bases outside the gene matches: 10. This CDR3 contains 16 residues. Germline assignment: CDR1 MNHEY and CDR2 SVGEGT. In nucleotides, the CDR3 is TGTGCCAGCAGCCACGGCGGACTAGCGGACCACAATGAGCAGTTCTTC. Protein sequence: CASSHGGLADHNEQFF.

The rearrangement links TRBV28 to TRBJ1-5, with 7 bases lining up with TRBD1. J lost 0 bases, V lost 7 bases, and 15 bases had no gene match. Germline CDR1 and CDR2: MDHEN and SYDVKM. This CDR3 has 18 residues. This chain's CDR3 is CASTAQGTFPYSNQPQHF. In DNA form, the CDR3 reads TGTGCCAGCACCGCACAGGGGACCTTCCCATATAGCAATCAGCCCCAGCATTTT.

The gene calls are TRBV27 and TRBJ2-7, with TRBD2 identical over 10 bases. Germline lookup yields CDR1 MNHEY and CDR2 SMNVEV (reference sequence). V dropped 2 bases and J dropped 6; count of bases not matched to a gene: 4. The CDR3 sequence is 14 residues long. CDR3 sequence: CASSLSGRASEQYF. The CDR3 nucleotides read TGTGCCAGCAGTTTAAGCGGGAGGGCTTCCGAGCAGTACTTC.

The sample holds a few counts of this clonotype. V usage is TRBV4-3 and J usage is TRBJ1-5; possible D gene TRBD1, 5 bases. The V gene lost 1 base and the J gene lost 9 bases, with 13 bases spanning the gap. Germline loops: CDR1 LGHNA, CDR2 YSLEER. There are 14 residues in the CDR3. This CDR3 is CASSQGTGLRPQHF. For the CDR3, the DNA is TGCGCCAGCAGCCAAGGCACAGGTTTAAGGCCCCAGCATTTT.

This sequence joins TRBV7-9 and TRBJ2-3; 7 positions agree with TRBD1. This CDR3 is 15 amino acids long. Germline CDR1 SEHNR, CDR2 FQNEAQ (reference sequence). V trimming: 5 bases; J trimming: 2 bases; junction bases outside the gene matches: 7. The CDR3 region is CASSTTGSTTDTQYF. The DNA of the CDR3 is TGTGCCAGCAGCACGACAGGGTCGACCACAGATACGCAGTATTTT.

This clonotype was recorded a few times. The V call is TRBV7-2, the J call TRBJ2-1; D is possibly TRBD2 (6 bases). Germline assignment: CDR1 SGHTA and CDR2 FQGNSA. V was cut by 5 bases and J by 7 bases, with 24 bases left in between. CDR3 length equals 17 residues. The CDR3 DNA reads TGTGCCAGCAGCCCGTACCGGGCGGGGCCCGAGGGGAATGAGCAGTTCTTC. Amino acid sequence: CASSPYRAGPEGNEQFF.

This clonotype was counted ten times or more. The V call is TRBV7-9, the J call TRBJ2-7; TRBD1 agrees at 10 bases. The CDR3 has 15 amino acids. Trimming cost V 3 bases and J 4 bases; bases outside gene matches: 6. Germline V gene data show CDR1 as SEHNR and CDR2 as FQNEAQ (reference sequence). CDR3 coding DNA: TGTGCCAGCAGCTTGGGGACAGGGGCCTCGTACGAGCAGTACTTC. The encoded protein is CASSLGTGASYEQYF. Combining the CDR3 with reference TRBV7-9 and TRBJ2-7 gives the whole variable domain DTGVSQNPRHKITKRGQNVTFRCDPISEHNRLYWYRQTLGQGPEFLTYFQNEAQLEKSRLLSDRFSAERPKGSFSTLEIQRTEQGDSAMYLCASSLGTGASYEQYFGPGTRLTVT.

This chain uses TRBV20-1 with TRBJ2-7; D tentatively fits TRBD1 or TRBD2 (5 bases each). Germline CDR1 and CDR2: DFQATT and SNEGSKA (reference sequence). Deletions cut 2 bases from V and 7 bases from J, with 15 bases between. CDR3 length: 13 amino acids. Here the CDR3 reads CSARLGTFAEQYF. The CDR3 coding sequence is TGCAGTGCTAGATTGGGGACCTTCGCGGAGCAGTACTTC.

This clonotype was recorded many times. V gene TRBV7-9 combines with J gene TRBJ1-3, with a possible D match to TRBD1 (5 bases). Trimming stripped 4 bases from V and 4 bases from J, with 14 bases between. Germline values: CDR1 SEHNR, CDR2 FQNEAQ (reference sequence). This CDR3 spans 15 amino acids. CDR3 in amino acids: CASSSRASDGNTIYF. CDR3 in DNA: TGTGCCAGCAGCTCCAGGGCTTCCGACGGAAACACCATATATTTT.

This clonotype occurred once. The chain carries TRBV5-1 and TRBJ2-3; no reliable D call. CDR1 and CDR2 from the germline V gene are SGHRS and YFSETQ. This CDR3 region has 15 residues. Trimming left V 4 bases short and J 0 bases short, with 12 bases between. CDR3 residues: CASSVSPTSTDTQYF. CDR3 bases: TGCGCCAGCAGCGTCAGCCCCACTAGCACAGATACGCAGTATTTT.

The chain employs TRBV20-1 and TRBJ2-3; D uncertain. The CDR3 contains 14 residues. The ends were cut back, 4 bases at V and 2 bases at J, with 13 bases in the middle. From germline, CDR1 is DFQATT and CDR2 SNEGSKA (reference sequence). CDR3 coding DNA: TGCAGTGCTACGACTCAAAGAGACACAGATACGCAGTATTTT. It is translated as CSATTQRDTDTQYF.